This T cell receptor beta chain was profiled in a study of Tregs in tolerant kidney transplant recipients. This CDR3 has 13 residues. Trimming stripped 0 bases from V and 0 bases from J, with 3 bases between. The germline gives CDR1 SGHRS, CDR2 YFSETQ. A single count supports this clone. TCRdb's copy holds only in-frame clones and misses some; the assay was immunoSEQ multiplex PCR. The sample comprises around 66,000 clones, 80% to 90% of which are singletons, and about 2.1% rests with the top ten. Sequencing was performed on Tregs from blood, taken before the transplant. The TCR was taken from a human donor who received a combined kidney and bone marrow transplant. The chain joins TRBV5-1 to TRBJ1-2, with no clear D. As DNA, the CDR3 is TGCGCCAGCAGCTTGGATGCTAACTATGGCTACACCTTC. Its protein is CASSLDANYGYTF.